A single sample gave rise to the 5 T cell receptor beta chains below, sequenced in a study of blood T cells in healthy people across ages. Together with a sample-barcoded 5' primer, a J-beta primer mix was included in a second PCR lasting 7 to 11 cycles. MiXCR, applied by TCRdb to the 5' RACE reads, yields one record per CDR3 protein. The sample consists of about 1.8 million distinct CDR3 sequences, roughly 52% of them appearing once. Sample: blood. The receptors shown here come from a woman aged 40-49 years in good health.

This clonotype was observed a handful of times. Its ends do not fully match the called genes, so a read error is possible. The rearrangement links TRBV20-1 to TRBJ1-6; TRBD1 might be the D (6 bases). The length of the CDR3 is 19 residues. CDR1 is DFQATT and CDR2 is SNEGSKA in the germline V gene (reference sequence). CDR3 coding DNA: TGCAGTGTTAGACCCCTTACACAGGGCAACTCTTATTATAATTCACCCCTCCACTTT. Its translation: CSVRPLTQGNSYYNSPLHF.

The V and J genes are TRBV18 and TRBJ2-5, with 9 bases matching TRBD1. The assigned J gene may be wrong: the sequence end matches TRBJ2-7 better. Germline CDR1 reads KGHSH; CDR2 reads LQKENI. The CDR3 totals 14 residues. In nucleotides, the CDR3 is TGTGCCAGCTCACACAGACAGGGGGTCTACGAGCAGTACTTC. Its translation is CASSHRQGVYEQYF.

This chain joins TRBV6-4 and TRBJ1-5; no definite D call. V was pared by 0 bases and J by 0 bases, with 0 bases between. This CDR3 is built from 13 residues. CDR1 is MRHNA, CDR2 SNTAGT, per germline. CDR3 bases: TGTGCCAGCAGTGACTCTAGCAATCAGCCCCAGCATTTT. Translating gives CASSDSSNQPQHF.

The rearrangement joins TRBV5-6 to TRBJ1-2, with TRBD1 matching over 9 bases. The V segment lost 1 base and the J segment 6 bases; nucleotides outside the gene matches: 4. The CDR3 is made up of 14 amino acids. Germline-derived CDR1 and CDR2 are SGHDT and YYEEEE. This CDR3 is CASSLCDRGNGYTF. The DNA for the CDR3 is TGTGCCAGCAGCTTGTGCGACAGGGGGAATGGCTACACCTTC. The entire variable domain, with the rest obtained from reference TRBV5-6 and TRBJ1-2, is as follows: DAGVTQSPTHLIKTRGQQVTLRCSPKSGHDTVSWYQQALGQGPQFIFQYYEEEERQRGNFPDRFSGHQFPNYSSELNVNALLLGDSALYLCASSLCDRGNGYTFGSGTRLTVV.

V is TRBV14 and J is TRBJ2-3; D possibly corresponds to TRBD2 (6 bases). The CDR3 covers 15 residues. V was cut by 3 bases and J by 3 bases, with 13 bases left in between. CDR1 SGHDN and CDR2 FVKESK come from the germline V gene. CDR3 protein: CASSHPRGLTDTQYF. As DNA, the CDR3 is TGTGCCAGCAGCCACCCCCGGGGGTTGACAGATACGCAGTATTTT.